This entry lists 16 T cell receptor beta chains sequenced from one sample in a study of CD8 T cells in Susac syndrome. An input of about 0.5 to 1 ug of RNA was subjected to reverse transcription using random hexamers. TCRdb recomputed calls from the immunoSEQ multiplex PCR reads with MiXCR, one row per CDR3 protein. The sample holds about 300,000 distinct CDR3 sequences, about 82% seen once. Sequenced material: CD8+ T cells from PBMCs. The receptors originated from a human donor with multiple sclerosis.

This clonotype was recorded once. The CDR3 region has the DNA TGTGCCAGCAGCTTAGCACGGCAGGGGGCCTACAATGAGCAGTTCTTC. Translated: CASSLARQGAYNEQFF. This chain joins TRBV7-9 and TRBJ2-1; 7 bases line up with TRBD1. The CDR3 is made up of 16 amino acids. Per the germline V gene, CDR1 is SEHNR and CDR2 is FQNEAQ (reference sequence). With 0 bases clipped from V and 2 bases from J, the junction kept 4 bases outside the gene matches.

Here the CDR3 reads CASSVQGEGSYEQYF. The CDR3 nucleotides are TGTGCCAGCAGTGTCCAGGGGGAAGGCTCCTACGAGCAGTACTTC. This chain uses TRBV27 with TRBJ2-7; 7 nucleotides line up with TRBD1. The CDR3 is 15 amino acids. Germline CDR1 is MNHEY and CDR2 is SMNVEV (reference sequence). Trimming cost V 5 bases and J 0 bases; bases outside gene matches: 7.

The chain links TRBV10-3 to TRBJ1-1; 8 bases are a match to TRBD1. Germline V gene data show CDR1 as ENHRY and CDR2 as SYGVKD. J lost 1 base, V lost 4 bases, and 2 bases had no gene match. There are 14 residues in the CDR3. The CDR3 sequence is CAISAGGSNTEAFF. DNA of the CDR3: TGTGCCATCAGTGCAGGGGGCTCGAACACTGAAGCTTTCTTT.

This chain connects TRBV10-2 to TRBJ2-7, with D uncertain. Trimming took off 6 bases at V and 5 bases at J, with 17 bases between the two ends. CDR3 size: 14 residues. Germline values: CDR1 WSHSY, CDR2 SAAADI. The CDR3 coding sequence is TGCGCCAGCAGACTCCGTATGGAGAAGGACGAGCAGTACTTC. Translation gives CASRLRMEKDEQYF.

V gene TRBV6-1 combines with J gene TRBJ2-7; 16 nucleotides align to TRBD2. Germline CDR1 MNHNS, CDR2 SASEGT. V lost 8 bases to trimming and J lost 4 bases; unmatched junction nucleotides: 14. The CDR3 loop spans 18 amino acids. CDR3 sequence (DNA): TGTGCCAGCGACCCCGCGGGGACTAGCGGGAGGGCCGAGTACGAGCAGTACTTC. This encodes CASDPAGTSGRAEYEQYF.

This clonotype has just one count. V usage is TRBV4-3 and J usage is TRBJ2-1; TRBD2 is a possible D gene (6 bases). Trimming shortened V by 0 bases and J by 8 bases, and 8 bases separated the two germline ends. CDR3 length equals 13 residues. Germline CDR1 LGHNA, CDR2 YSLEER. The DNA of the CDR3 is TGCGCCAGCAGCCAAGATCGCGGGGATGAGCAGTTCTTC. Protein product: CASSQDRGDEQFF.

This clonotype is a singleton in its sample. The gene calls are TRBV4-3 and TRBJ2-1, with D perhaps given as TRBD1 or TRBD2 (7 bases each). V lost 0 bases to trimming and J lost 2 bases, with 14 bases between them. The germline V gene encodes CDR1 LGHNA and CDR2 YSLEER. The CDR3 is made up of 17 amino acids. The CDR3 sequence is CASSQDEGGGPYNEQFF. The CDR3 DNA is TGCGCCAGCAGCCAAGATGAGGGAGGGGGCCCCTACAATGAGCAGTTCTTC.

This clonotype occurred once. The chain has TRBV30 and TRBJ2-7; D not resolved. V lost 2 bases, J lost 2 bases, and 13 bases lay in between. The germline V gene encodes CDR1 GTSNPN and CDR2 SVGIG (reference sequence). This CDR3 spans 14 amino acids. The CDR3 spells CAWSPLRQTYEQYF. The CDR3 DNA reads TGTGCCTGGAGTCCCCTAAGGCAGACCTACGAGCAGTACTTC.

About this clonotype: An end of the junction differs from the germline gene, which may be a read error. The V gene is TRBV9, the J gene TRBJ1-1, with unresolved D. This CDR3 spans 13 amino acids. Germline CDR1 reads SGDLS; CDR2 reads YYNGEE. The CDR3 sequence: CASSVVLNPEAFF. In nucleotides, the CDR3 is TGTGCCAGCAGCGTAGTCCTGAACCCTGAAGCTTTCTTT.

The chain carries TRBV30 and TRBJ2-2; perhaps TRBD1 as D (6 bases). The CDR3 is 14 amino acids. Germline CDR1 is GTSNPN and CDR2 is SVGIG (reference sequence). V lost 5 bases, J lost 6 bases, and 16 bases lay in between. The CDR3 spells CAWVPQGWAGELFF. In DNA form, the CDR3 reads TGTGCCTGGGTACCCCAGGGGTGGGCCGGGGAGCTGTTTTTT.

V usage is TRBV6-2 or TRBV6-3 and J usage is TRBJ2-7, with 11 bases identical to TRBD2. V shed 10 bases, J shed 3 bases, and the junction held 11 bases outside the gene matches. This CDR3 contains 15 residues. Per germline, CDR1 MNHEY and CDR2 SVGEGT. The CDR3 here is CANTPGLAGLYEQYF. The CDR3 bases are TGTGCCAACACCCCCGGACTAGCGGGCCTCTACGAGCAGTACTTC.

The chain joins TRBV3-1 to TRBJ2-1; D might be TRBD1 (6 bases). Trimming removed 2 bases at V and 3 bases at J, with 17 bases between. Germline lookup yields CDR1 LGHDT and CDR2 YNNKEL (reference sequence). The CDR3 has 17 amino acids. The CDR3 loop reads CASSQLGGDNGYNEQFF. The DNA for the CDR3 is TGTGCCAGCAGCCAACTAGGGGGAGACAACGGCTACAATGAGCAGTTCTTC.

The V call is TRBV6-1, the J call TRBJ2-7, with a tentative D call TRBD2 (6 bases). Germline V gives CDR1 MNHNS, CDR2 SASEGT. Between the trimmed V and J ends, which lost 4 bases and 2 bases, there was a span of 21 bases. The CDR3 runs to 17 residues. For the CDR3, the DNA is TGTGCCAGCAGTGGGGGGGACCGGGACTCCTTCCCCTACGAGCAGTACTTC. The encoded protein is CASSGGDRDSFPYEQYF.

The V and J genes are TRBV4-3 and TRBJ2-2; 7 bases are shared with TRBD2. J lost 5 bases, V lost 6 bases, and 6 bases had no gene match. The CDR3 runs to 14 residues. Germline CDR1 LGHNA, CDR2 YSLEER. The CDR3 reads CASRGGRETGELFF. The DNA for the CDR3 is TGCGCCAGCAGGGGCGGGAGAGAGACCGGGGAGCTGTTTTTT.

This clonotype was counted only a few times. This chain connects TRBV13 to TRBJ2-7; D gene unclear. The CDR3 sequence is 13 residues long. V lost 3 bases and J lost 6, with 12 bases in between. Germline CDR1 PRHDT, CDR2 FYEKMQ (reference sequence). The CDR3, as DNA: TGTGCCAGCAGCTTCGACCCCGCTCCCGAGCAGTACTTC. It encodes CASSFDPAPEQYF. Based on the CDR3 plus reference TRBV13 and TRBJ2-7, the full variable domain is AAGVIQSPRHLIKEKRETATLKCYPIPRHDTVYWYQQGPGQDPQFLISFYEKMQSDKGSIPDRFSAQQFSDYHSELNMSSLELGDSALYFCASSFDPAPEQYFGPGTRLTVT.

DNA for the CDR3: TGTGCCAGCGGTTTTTTTACGGGACTAGCGGAGGGGAATGAGCAGTTCTTC. This codes for CASGFFTGLAEGNEQFF. The chain employs TRBV19 and TRBJ2-1; 11 positions agree with TRBD2. CDR3 length equals 17 residues. Germline loops: CDR1 LNHDA, CDR2 SQIVND (reference sequence). J lost 7 bases, V lost 9 bases, and 17 bases had no gene match.